The T cell receptor beta chain described here comes from a study of T cells in Graves' hyperthyroidism and ophthalmopathy. Germline loops: CDR1 MNHNS, CDR2 SASEGT. V was pared by 3 bases and J by 0 bases, with 20 bases between. There are 18 residues in the CDR3. This clonotype was detected many times. RNA transcripts served as the template for amplifying TCR beta CDR3 regions. The HTBI primer set drove a first-round RT-PCR of the TCR CDR3. TCRdb itself ran the multiplex PCR reads through MiXCR, one entry per CDR3 protein. Of hundreds of thousands of distinct CDR3 sequences in the sample, about 17% are singletons; the top ten hold 3.5% to 4%.

Sequencing was carried out using blood. This sequence joins TRBV6-1 and TRBJ1-1; unclear D gene. The clonotype comes from a woman in her 30s with Graves' hyperthyroidism. CDR3 in amino acids: CASSDGWRQGIMNTEAFF. In DNA form, the CDR3 reads TGTGCCAGCAGTGATGGATGGCGACAAGGGATTATGAACACTGAAGCTTTCTTT.